The source of this T cell receptor beta chain is a study of T-cell memory formation after mild COVID-19. Findings and caveats of the study: CD4+ contracting clones were mainly CM and EM; CD8+ ones, EMRA.

This CDR3 comprises 16 residues. Germline assignment: CDR1 LGHNA and CDR2 YSLEER. V was clipped by 5 bases and J by 2 bases, with 16 bases between them. In this sample, this clonotype turned up a few times. Antigen unknown. TCRdb used MiXCR to reprocess the 5' RACE reads, holding one entry per CDR3 protein. The data show roughly 240,000 distinct CDR3 sequences, with roughly 16% seen just once and 22% held by the top ten. What was sequenced was PBMCs or a T cell subset sorted from them (not recorded which). The receptor was isolated from a man aged 18 to 30 who had mild COVID-19 (a few samples of this study predate the infection). Cell type and time point are not known. The chain links TRBV4-3 to TRBJ2-1; D is unresolved. The CDR3 reads CASSSASGLAYNEQFF. The CDR3 nucleotides are TGCGCCAGCAGCTCCGCGTCTGGGCTAGCCTACAATGAGCAGTTCTTC.